Below, 15 T cell receptor beta chains from the same sample are listed, as sequenced in a study of Ad26.COV2.S vaccination and SARS-CoV-2 variants. Clones were sequenced by immunoSEQ multiplex PCR, and TCRdb holds only the in-frame ones, with some missing. This sample yields 400,000 to 450,000 clones, of which roughly 90% are seen a single time; more than 1.5% belongs to the top ten. As for treatment: roughly 19 received Ad26.COV2.S at low or high dose, single or two shots; about five received placebo; per-sample allocation not given. Repertoires come from day 63 after the first vaccine or placebo injection. The material was peripheral blood, obtained in a trial of Ad26.COV2.S vaccine versus placebo. The receptors derive from a person between 18 and 59 years old who received the Ad26.COV2.S COVID-19 vaccine or a placebo.

The rearrangement links TRBV2 to TRBJ2-2, with 7 bases matching TRBD1. The germline V gene has CDR1 SNHLY and CDR2 FYNNEI. V shed 8 bases, J shed 4 bases, and the junction held 10 bases outside the gene matches. CDR3 length: 15 residues. CDR3 residues: CASFTDRAPTGELFF. The DNA of the CDR3 is TGTGCCAGCTTTACAGACAGGGCCCCCACCGGGGAGCTGTTTTTT. Complete variable domain (other parts from reference TRBV2 and TRBJ2-2): EPEVTQTPSHQVTQMGQEVILRCVPISNHLYFYWYRQILGQKVEFLVSFYNNEISEKSEIFDDQFSVERPDGSNFTLKIRSTKLEDSAMYFCASFTDRAPTGELFFGEGSRLTVL.

About this clone itself: Within the sample, other DNA sequences also encode this same CDR3. This CDR3 reads CASSLGRNYGYTF. The CDR3 coding sequence is TGCGCCAGCAGCTTGGGACGGAACTATGGCTACACCTTC. V is TRBV5-1 and J is TRBJ1-2; D unclear. Germline-derived CDR1 and CDR2 are SGHRS and YFSETQ. There are 13 residues in the CDR3. The V gene lost 0 bases and the J gene lost 2 bases, with 5 bases spanning the gap.

The chain links TRBV11-2 to TRBJ1-1; D is uncertain. The V gene's germline CDR1 is SGHAT and CDR2 FQNNGV. CDR3 length: 14 residues. With 1 base removed from V and 4 bases from J, the gap between germline ends came to 10 bases. CDR3 sequence reads: CASSLGIRGTEAFF. The CDR3 nucleotides read TGTGCCAGCAGCTTAGGTATTCGGGGCACTGAAGCTTTCTTT.

The gene calls are TRBV11-2 and TRBJ2-5, with 14 bases aligning to TRBD2. This CDR3 comprises 17 residues. The V gene's germline CDR1 is SGHAT and CDR2 FQNNGV. Losses at the gene ends were 2 bases for V and 5 bases for J; bases not matched to a gene: 7. CDR3 sequence: CASSLLTSGGARETQYF. The DNA of the CDR3 is TGTGCCAGCAGCTTATTGACTAGCGGGGGGGCCCGGGAGACCCAGTACTTC.

This clone came up once. This chain links TRBV4-3 with TRBJ1-3, with D possibly TRBD1 on 5 matching bases. V was trimmed by 0 bases and J by 0 bases, leaving 9 bases between them. In germline, CDR1 is LGHNA, CDR2 YSLEER. This CDR3 has 16 amino acids. The chain's CDR3 is CASSQDPDSSGNTIYF. The CDR3 bases are TGCGCCAGCAGCCAAGATCCAGACAGCTCTGGAAACACCATATATTTT.

This chain uses TRBV5-1 with TRBJ1-6; 7 bases line up with TRBD1. Germline trimming cut 1 base from V and 10 bases from J; bases unmatched to any gene: 5. The length of the CDR3 is 14 residues. Germline CDR1 and CDR2: SGHRS and YFSETQ. CDR3 in amino acids: CASSLTGVRSPLHF. For the CDR3, the DNA is TGCGCCAGCAGCTTGACAGGGGTGAGATCACCCCTCCACTTT.

The chain combines TRBV5-5 with TRBJ2-4; no definite D call. This CDR3 contains 14 residues. From germline, CDR1 is SGHKS and CDR2 YYEKEE (reference sequence). V was trimmed by 0 bases and J by 7 bases, leaving 11 bases between them. In DNA, the CDR3 is TGTGCCAGCAGCTTGGTGGTTGGTTCGAACATTCAGTACTTC. Translating it yields CASSLVVGSNIQYF.

This clone was found once. The V and J genes are TRBV2 and TRBJ1-2, with TRBD1 matching 9 bases. Germline CDR1 and CDR2: SNHLY and FYNNEI. This CDR3 contains 12 residues. After removal of 6 bases from V and 7 bases from J, the junction contained 3 bases not matched to a gene. This chain's CDR3 is CASRQGAVGYTF. The DNA for the CDR3 is TGTGCCAGCAGACAGGGGGCAGTTGGCTACACCTTC.

The V call is TRBV5-6, the J call TRBJ1-1; D call uncertain. V dropped 4 bases and J dropped 1 base, with 11 bases sitting between them. In germline, CDR1 is SGHDT, CDR2 YYEEEE. This CDR3 contains 14 residues. CDR3: CASSLLGRNTEAFF. CDR3 nucleotide sequence: TGTGCCAGCAGCCTCCTAGGGAGGAACACTGAAGCTTTCTTT.

The chain joins TRBV6-5 to TRBJ1-5; D is undetermined. The CDR3 is made up of 14 amino acids. Germline V gene sequence: CDR1 MNHEY, CDR2 SVGAGI. V shed 3 bases and J shed 3 bases, with 9 bases lying between them. The chain's CDR3 is CASSYYGFNQPQHF. The CDR3 nucleotides read TGTGCCAGCAGTTATTATGGGTTCAATCAGCCCCAGCATTTT.

The rearrangement links TRBV2 to TRBJ1-5; TRBD1 might be the D (6 bases). This CDR3 is 13 amino acids long. V was clipped by 6 bases and J by 7 bases, with 13 bases between them. Germline values: CDR1 SNHLY, CDR2 FYNNEI. CDR3 sequence reads: CASRRTGQQPQHF. The CDR3 coding sequence is TGTGCCAGCAGAAGAACAGGGCAACAGCCCCAGCATTTT. The complete variable domain, with remaining parts taken from reference TRBV2 and TRBJ1-5, reads EPEVTQTPSHQVTQMGQEVILRCVPISNHLYFYWYRQILGQKVEFLVSFYNNEISEKSEIFDDQFSVERPDGSNFTLKIRSTKLEDSAMYFCASRRTGQQPQHFGDGTRLSIL.

This clone appeared a single time. The V gene is TRBV20-1, the J gene TRBJ1-3; 7 bases line up with TRBD1. The CDR3 consists of 13 residues. The V gene end was trimmed by 7 bases and the J gene end by 8 bases; junction bases not matched to a gene: 11. CDR1 and CDR2 (germline): DFQATT, SNEGSKA (reference sequence). CDR3 sequence reads: CSVSRGPGYTIYF. For the CDR3, the DNA is TGCAGTGTTAGTAGGGGGCCCGGGTACACCATATATTTT.

The genes are TRBV28 and TRBJ1-6; weak D call: TRBD1 (6 bases). This CDR3 is built from 15 residues. Germline assignment: CDR1 MDHEN and CDR2 SYDVKM. The ends were cut back, 6 bases at V and 4 bases at J, with 13 bases in the middle. The CDR3, as DNA: TGTGCCAGCAGAACCAGGGGCAGTTATAATTCACCCCTCCACTTT. Protein: CASRTRGSYNSPLHF.

Only one count was recorded for this clone. V is TRBV6-5 and J is TRBJ1-4, with 9 bases identical to TRBD1. This CDR3 has 15 residues. With V trimmed by 6 bases and J by 8 bases, 10 bases remained unmatched. Germline CDR1 and CDR2: MNHEY and SVGAGI. CDR3 residues: CASRGLQGAKEKLFF. CDR3 coding DNA: TGTGCCAGCAGGGGGCTACAGGGGGCAAAGGAAAAACTGTTTTTT.

V gene TRBV5-6 combines with J gene TRBJ1-3, with 8 nucleotides matching TRBD1. The V segment lost 4 bases and the J segment 3 bases; nucleotides outside the gene matches: 6. This CDR3 spans 15 amino acids. Germline CDR1 reads SGHDT; CDR2 reads YYEEEE. CDR3 nucleotide sequence: TGTGCCAGCAGCACCGCAGGGGGCGTTGGAAACACCATATATTTT. Translation: CASSTAGGVGNTIYF.